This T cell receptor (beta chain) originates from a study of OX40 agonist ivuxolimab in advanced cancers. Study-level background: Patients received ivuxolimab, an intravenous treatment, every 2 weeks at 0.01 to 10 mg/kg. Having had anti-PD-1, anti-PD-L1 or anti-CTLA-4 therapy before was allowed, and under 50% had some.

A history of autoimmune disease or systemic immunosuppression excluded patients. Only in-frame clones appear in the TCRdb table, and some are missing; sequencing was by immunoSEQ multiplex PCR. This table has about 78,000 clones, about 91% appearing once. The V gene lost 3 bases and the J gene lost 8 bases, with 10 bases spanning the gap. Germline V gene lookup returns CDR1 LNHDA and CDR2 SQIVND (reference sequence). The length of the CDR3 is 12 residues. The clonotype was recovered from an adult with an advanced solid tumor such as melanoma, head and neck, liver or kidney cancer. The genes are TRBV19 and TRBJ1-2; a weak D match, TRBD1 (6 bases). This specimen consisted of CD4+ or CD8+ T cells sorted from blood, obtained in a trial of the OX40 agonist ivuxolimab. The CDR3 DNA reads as TGTGCCAGTAGTATCACAGGGAAGGGCTACACCTTC. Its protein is CASSITGKGYTF.